In this sample, the clone carrying this T cell receptor beta chain turned up a few times. As yet, its antigen is unknown. Every bit of the isolated RNA underwent reverse transcription, so sequencing read expressed TCRB transcripts. Assay used: immunoSEQ multiplex PCR; TCRdb lists only in-frame clones, some missing. The sample records about 160,000 clones, about 8% being singletons. The CDR3 covers 14 residues. The V gene's germline CDR1 is SGHTA and CDR2 FQGNSA. V trimming: 2 bases; J trimming: 7 bases; junction bases outside the gene matches: 5. The sample originates from a study of beta chain features in type 1 diabetes. Study-level results: Shortening that was moderate but significant affected the TCRB CDR3s of Type 1 diabetes patients in all four CD4+ subsets.

Sequenced: central memory CD4+ T cells from blood. The origin of this receptor is a middle-aged woman with type 1 diabetes. The chain combines TRBV7-2 with TRBJ1-2, with TRBD1 matching over 9 bases. The CDR3 DNA is TGTGCCAGCAGCTTAAGGGACAGGGACGCTGGCTACACCTTC. This codes for CASSLRDRDAGYTF.